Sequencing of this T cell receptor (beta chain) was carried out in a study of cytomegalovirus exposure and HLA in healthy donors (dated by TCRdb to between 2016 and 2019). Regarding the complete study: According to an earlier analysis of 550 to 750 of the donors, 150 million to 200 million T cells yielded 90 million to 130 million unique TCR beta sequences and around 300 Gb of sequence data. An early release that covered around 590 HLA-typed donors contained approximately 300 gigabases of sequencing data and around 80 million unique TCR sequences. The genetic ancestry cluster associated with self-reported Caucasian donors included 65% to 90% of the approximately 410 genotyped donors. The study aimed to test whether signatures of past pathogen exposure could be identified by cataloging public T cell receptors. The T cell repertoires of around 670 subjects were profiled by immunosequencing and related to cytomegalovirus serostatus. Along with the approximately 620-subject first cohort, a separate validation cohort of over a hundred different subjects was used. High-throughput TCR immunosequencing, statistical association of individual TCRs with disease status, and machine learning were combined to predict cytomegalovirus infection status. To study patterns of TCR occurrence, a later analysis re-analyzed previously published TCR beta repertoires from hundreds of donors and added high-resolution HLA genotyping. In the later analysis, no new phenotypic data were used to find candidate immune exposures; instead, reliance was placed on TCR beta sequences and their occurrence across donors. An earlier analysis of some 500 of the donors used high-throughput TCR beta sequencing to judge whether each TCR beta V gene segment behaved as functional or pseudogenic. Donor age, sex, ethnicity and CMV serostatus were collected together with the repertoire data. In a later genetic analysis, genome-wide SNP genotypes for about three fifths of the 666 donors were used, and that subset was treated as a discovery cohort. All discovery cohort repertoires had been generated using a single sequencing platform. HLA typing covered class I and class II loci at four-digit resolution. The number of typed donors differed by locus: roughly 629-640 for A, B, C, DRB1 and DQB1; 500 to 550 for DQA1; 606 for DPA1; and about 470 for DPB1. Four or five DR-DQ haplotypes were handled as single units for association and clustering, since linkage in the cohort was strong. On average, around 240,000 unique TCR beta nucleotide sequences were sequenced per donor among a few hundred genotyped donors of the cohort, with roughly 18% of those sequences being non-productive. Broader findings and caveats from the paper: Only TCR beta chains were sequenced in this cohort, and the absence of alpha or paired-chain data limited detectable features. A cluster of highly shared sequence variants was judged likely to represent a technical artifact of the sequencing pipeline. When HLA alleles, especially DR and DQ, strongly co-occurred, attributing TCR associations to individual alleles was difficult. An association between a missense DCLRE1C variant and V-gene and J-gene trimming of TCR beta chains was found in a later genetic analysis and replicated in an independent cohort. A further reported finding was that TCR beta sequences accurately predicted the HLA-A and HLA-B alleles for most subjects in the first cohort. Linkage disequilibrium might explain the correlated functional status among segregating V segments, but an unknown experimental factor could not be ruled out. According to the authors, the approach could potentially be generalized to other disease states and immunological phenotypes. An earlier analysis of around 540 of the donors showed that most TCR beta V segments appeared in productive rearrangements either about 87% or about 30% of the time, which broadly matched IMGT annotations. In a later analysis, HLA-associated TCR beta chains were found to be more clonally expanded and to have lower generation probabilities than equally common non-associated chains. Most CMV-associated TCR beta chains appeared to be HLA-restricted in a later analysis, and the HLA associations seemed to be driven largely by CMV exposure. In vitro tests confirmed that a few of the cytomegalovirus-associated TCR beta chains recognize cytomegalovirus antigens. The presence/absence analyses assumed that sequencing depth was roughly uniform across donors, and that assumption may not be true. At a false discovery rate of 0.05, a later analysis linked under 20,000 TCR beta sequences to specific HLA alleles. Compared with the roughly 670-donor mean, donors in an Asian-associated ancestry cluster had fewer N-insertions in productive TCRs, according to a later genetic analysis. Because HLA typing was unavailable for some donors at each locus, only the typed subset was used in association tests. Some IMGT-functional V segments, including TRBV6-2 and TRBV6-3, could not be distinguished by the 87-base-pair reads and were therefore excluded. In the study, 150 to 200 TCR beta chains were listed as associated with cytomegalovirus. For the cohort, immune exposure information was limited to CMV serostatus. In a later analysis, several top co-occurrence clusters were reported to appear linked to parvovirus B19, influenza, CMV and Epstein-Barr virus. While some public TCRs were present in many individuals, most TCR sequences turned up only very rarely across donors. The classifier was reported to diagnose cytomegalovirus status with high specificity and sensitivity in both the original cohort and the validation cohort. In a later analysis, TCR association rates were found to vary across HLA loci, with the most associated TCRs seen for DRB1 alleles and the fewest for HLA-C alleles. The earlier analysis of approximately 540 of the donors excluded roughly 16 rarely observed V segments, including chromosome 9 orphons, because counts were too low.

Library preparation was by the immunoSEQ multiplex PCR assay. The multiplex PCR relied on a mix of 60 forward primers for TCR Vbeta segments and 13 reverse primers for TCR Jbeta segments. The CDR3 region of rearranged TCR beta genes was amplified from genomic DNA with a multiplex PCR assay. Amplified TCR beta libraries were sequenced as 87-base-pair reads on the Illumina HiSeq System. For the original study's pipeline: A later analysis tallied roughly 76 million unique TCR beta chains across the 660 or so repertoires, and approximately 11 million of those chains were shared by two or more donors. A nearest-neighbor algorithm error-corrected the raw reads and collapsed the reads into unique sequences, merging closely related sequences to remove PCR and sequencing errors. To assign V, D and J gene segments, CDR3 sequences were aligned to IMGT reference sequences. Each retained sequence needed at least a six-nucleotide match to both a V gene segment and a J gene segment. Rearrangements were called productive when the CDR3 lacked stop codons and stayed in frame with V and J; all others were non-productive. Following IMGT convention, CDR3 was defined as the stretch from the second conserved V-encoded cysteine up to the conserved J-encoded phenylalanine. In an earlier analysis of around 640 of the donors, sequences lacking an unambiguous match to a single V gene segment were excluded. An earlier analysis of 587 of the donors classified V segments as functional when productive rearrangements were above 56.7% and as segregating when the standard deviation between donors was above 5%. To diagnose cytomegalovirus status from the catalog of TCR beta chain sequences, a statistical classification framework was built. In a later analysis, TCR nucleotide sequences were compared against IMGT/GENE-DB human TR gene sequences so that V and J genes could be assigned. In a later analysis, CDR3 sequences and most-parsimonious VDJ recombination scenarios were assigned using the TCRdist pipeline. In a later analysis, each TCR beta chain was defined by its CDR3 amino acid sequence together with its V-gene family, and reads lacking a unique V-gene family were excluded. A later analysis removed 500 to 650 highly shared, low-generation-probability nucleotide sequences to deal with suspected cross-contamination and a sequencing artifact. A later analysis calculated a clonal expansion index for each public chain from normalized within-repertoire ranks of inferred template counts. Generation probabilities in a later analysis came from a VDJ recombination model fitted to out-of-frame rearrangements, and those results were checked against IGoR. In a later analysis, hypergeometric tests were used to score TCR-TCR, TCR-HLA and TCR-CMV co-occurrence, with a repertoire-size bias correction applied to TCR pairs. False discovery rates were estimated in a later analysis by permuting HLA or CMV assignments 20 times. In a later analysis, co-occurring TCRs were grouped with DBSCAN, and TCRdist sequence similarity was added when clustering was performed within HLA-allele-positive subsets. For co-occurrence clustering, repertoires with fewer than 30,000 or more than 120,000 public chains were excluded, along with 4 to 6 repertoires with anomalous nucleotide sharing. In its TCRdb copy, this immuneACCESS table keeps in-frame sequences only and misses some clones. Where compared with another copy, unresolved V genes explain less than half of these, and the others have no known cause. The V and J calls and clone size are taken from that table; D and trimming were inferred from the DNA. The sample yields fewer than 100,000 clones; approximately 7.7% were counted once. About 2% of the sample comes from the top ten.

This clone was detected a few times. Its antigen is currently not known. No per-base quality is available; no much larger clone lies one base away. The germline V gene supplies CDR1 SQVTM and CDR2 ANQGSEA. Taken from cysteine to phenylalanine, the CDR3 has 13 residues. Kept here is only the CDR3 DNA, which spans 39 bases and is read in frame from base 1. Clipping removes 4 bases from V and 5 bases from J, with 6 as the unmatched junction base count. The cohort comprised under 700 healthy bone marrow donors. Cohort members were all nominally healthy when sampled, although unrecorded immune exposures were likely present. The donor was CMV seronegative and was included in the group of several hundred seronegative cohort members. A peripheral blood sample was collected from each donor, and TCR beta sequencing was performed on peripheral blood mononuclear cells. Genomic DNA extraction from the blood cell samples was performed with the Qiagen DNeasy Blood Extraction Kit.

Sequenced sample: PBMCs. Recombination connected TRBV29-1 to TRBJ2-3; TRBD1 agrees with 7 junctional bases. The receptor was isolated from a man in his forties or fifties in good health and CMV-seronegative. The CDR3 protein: CSVGATGRDTQYF. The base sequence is TGCAGCGTTGGTGCGACAGGGAGAGATACGCAGTATTTT.